These T cell receptor beta chains were read from a single sample in a study of shared clonotypes between healthy human individuals. Produced via immunoSEQ multiplex PCR; TCRdb's table is partial and in-frame only. The data contain approximately 2.1 million clones, more than 85% of them singletons. The source material was naive CD4+ T cells from PBMCs. The origin of the receptors is a man younger than 30 in good health. Some clones in this sample may be carry-over from other donors' samples. CDR3s include the opening cysteine and the closing phenylalanine or tryptophan. The order of the fields is V gene, J gene, CDR3 length, CDR3 protein.

V: TRBV18
J: TRBJ1-2
length: 13
CDR3: CASQGQALYGYTF

V: TRBV4-2
J: TRBJ1-3
length: 17
CDR3: CASSQEGRIHSGNTIYF

V: TRBV5-1
J: TRBJ1-2
length: 15
CDR3: CASSSPPGRDPGYTF

V: TRBV4-3
J: TRBJ2-1
length: 18
CDR3: CASSQDLPPGLANNEQFF

V: TRBV28
J: TRBJ2-7
length: 13
CDR3: CASSSGGPGEQYF

V: TRBV6-5
J: TRBJ1-4
length: 15
CDR3: CASSPRRATNEKLFF

V: TRBV7-9
J: TRBJ1-2
length: 14
CDR3: CASSLDALDGGYTF

V: TRBV29-1
J: TRBJ1-4
length: 12
CDR3: CSVQDRNEKLFF

V: TRBV19
J: TRBJ2-1
length: 12
CDR3: CASSITSTEQFF

V: TRBV7-2
J: TRBJ2-1
length: 16
CDR3: CASSLNSATLYNEQFF